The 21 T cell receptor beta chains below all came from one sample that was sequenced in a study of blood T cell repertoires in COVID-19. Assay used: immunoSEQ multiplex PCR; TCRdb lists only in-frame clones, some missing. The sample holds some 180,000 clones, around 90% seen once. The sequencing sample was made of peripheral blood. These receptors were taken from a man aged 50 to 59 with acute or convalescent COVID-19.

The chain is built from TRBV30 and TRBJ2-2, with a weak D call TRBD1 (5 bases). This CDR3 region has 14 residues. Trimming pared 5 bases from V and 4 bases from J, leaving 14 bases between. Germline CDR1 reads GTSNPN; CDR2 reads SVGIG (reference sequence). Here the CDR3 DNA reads TGTGCCTGGTCCAGGCAGGGTCTCACCGGGGAGCTGTTTTTT. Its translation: CAWSRQGLTGELFF.

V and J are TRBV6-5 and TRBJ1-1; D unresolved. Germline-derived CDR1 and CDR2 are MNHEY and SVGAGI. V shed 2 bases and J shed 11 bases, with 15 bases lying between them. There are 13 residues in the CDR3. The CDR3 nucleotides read TGTGCCAGCAGTTACGATGCGGGAGGGAGGGCTTTCTTT. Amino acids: CASSYDAGGRAFF.

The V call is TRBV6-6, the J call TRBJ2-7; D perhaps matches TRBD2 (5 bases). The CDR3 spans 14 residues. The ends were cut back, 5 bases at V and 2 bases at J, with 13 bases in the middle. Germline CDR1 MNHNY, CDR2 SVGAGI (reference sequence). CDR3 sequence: CASSLQGLTYEQYF. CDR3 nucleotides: TGTGCCAGCAGTCTACAAGGACTTACCTACGAGCAGTACTTC.

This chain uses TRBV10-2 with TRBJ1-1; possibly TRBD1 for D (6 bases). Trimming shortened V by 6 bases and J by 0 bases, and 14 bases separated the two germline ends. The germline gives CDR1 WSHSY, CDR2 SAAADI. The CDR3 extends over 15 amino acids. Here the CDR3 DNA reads TGCGCCAGCAGCCGCGGGGGCTGGGTGAACACTGAAGCTTTCTTT. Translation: CASSRGGWVNTEAFF.

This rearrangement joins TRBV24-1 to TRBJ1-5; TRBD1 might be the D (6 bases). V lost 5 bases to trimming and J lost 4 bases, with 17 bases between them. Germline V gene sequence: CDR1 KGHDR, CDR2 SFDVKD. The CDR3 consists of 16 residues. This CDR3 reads CATSGVADSVNQPQHF. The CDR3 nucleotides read TGTGCCACCAGTGGGGTCGCGGACAGCGTGAATCAGCCCCAGCATTTT.

Here the CDR3 reads CASSGRTGSGETQYF. CDR3 nucleotide sequence: TGTGCCAGCAGCGGTCGGACAGGAAGTGGAGAGACCCAGTACTTC. V gene TRBV11-2 combines with J gene TRBJ2-5, with 7 nucleotides matching TRBD1. The V gene end was trimmed by 5 bases and the J gene end by 4 bases; junction bases not matched to a gene: 10. This CDR3 contains 15 residues. The germline CDR1 and CDR2 sequences are SGHAT and FQNNGV.

The CDR3 loop reads CASGLEGGLNYGYTF. Here the CDR3 DNA reads TGTGCTAGTGGTTTGGAAGGGGGCCTCAACTATGGCTACACCTTC. The V gene is TRBV12-5, the J gene TRBJ1-2, with 7 bases aligning to TRBD1. Losses at the gene ends were 1 base for V and 2 bases for J; bases not matched to a gene: 4. This CDR3 has 15 residues. Germline assignment: CDR1 LGHNT and CDR2 FRNRAP.

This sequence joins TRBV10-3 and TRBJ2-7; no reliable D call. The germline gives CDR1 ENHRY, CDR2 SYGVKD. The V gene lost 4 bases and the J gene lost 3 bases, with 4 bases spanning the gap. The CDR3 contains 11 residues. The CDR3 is CAISGIYEQYF. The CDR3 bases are TGTGCCATCAGTGGTATCTACGAGCAGTACTTC.

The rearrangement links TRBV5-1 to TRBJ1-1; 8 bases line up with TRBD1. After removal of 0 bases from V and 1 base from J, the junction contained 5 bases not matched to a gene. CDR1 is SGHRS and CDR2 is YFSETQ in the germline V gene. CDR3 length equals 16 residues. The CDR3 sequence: CASSLGQGNGNTEAFF. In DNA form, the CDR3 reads TGCGCCAGCAGCTTGGGACAGGGGAACGGGAACACTGAAGCTTTCTTT.

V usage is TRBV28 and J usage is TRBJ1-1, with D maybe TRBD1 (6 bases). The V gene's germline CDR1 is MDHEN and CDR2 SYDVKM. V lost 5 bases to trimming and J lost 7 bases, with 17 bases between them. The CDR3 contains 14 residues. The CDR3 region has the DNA TGTGCCAGCAGTCTAATCCGGACAGACGATGAAGCTTTCTTT. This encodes CASSLIRTDDEAFF.

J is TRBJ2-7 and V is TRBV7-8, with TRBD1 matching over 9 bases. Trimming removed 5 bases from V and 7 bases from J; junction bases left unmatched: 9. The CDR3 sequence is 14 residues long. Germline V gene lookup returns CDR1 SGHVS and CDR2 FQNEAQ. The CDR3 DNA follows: TGTGCCAGCAGCCCCCGGACAGGGGTTGAGGAGCAGTACGTC. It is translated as CASSPRTGVEEQYV.

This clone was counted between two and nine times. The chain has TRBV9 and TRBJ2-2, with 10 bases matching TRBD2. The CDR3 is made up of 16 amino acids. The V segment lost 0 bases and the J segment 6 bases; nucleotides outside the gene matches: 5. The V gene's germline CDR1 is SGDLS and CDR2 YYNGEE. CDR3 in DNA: TGTGCCAGCAGCGTAGATTCTAGCGGGAGCCCCGGGGAGCTGTTTTTT. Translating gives CASSVDSSGSPGELFF.

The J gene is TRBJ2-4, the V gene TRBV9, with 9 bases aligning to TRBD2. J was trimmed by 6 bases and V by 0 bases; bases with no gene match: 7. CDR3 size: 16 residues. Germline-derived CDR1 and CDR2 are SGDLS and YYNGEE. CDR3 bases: TGTGCCAGCAGCGTAGGACTAGCGGAGGCTGTAAACATTCAGTACTTC. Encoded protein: CASSVGLAEAVNIQYF. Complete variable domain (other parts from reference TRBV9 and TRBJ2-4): DSGVTQTPKHLITATGQRVTLRCSPRSGDLSVYWYQQSLDQGLQFLIQYYNGEERAKGNILERFSAQQFPDLHSELNLSSLELGDSALYFCASSVGLAEAVNIQYFGAGTRLSVL.

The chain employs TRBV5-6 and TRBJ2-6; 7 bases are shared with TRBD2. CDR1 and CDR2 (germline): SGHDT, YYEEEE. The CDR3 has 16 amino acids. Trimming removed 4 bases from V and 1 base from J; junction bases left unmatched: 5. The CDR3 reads CASSPGGLSGANVLTF. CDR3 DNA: TGTGCCAGCAGCCCGGGAGGATTATCTGGGGCCAACGTCCTGACTTTC.

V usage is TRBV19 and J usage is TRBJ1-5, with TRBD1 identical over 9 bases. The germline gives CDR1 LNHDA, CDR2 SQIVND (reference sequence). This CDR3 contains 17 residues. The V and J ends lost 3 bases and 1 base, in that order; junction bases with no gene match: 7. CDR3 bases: TGTGCCAGTAGTATTGGGGACAGGGTGTGGAGCAATCAGCCCCAGCATTTT. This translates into CASSIGDRVWSNQPQHF. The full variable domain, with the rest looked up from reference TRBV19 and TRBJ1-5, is DGGITQSPKYLFRKEGQNVTLSCEQNLNHDAMYWYRQDPGQGLRLIYYSQIVNDFQKGDIAEGYSVSREKKESFPLTVTSAQKNPTAFYLCASSIGDRVWSNQPQHFGDGTRLSIL.

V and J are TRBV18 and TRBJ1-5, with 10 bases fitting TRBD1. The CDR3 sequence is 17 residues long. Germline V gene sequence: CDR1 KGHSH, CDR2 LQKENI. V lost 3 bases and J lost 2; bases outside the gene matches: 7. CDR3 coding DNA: TGTGCCAGCTCACCTAATAATGGACAGGGGGGCAATCAGCCCCAGCATTTT. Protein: CASSPNNGQGGNQPQHF.

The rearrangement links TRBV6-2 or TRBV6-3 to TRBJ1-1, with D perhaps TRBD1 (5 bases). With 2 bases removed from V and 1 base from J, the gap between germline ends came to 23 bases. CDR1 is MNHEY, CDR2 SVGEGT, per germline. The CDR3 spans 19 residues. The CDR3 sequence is CASSYPRRAGAGRNTEAFF. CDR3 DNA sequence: TGTGCCAGCAGTTACCCCCGGAGGGCGGGAGCAGGGCGGAACACTGAAGCTTTCTTT.

This chain's CDR3 is CASSFLGQGKAYGYTF. The CDR3 DNA is TGTGCCAGCAGTTTTCTAGGACAGGGGAAGGCTTATGGCTACACCTTC. The rearrangement uses TRBV28 and TRBJ1-2; 9 positions match TRBD1. Germline V gene sequence: CDR1 MDHEN, CDR2 SYDVKM. This CDR3 has 16 residues. V lost 3 bases to trimming and J lost 5 bases; unmatched junction nucleotides: 10.

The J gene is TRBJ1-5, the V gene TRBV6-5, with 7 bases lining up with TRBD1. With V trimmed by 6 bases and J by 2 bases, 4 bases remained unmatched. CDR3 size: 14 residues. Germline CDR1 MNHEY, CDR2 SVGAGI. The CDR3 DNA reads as TGTGCCAGCAGGTTAGACAGGGGCAATCAGCCCCAGCATTTT. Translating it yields CASRLDRGNQPQHF.

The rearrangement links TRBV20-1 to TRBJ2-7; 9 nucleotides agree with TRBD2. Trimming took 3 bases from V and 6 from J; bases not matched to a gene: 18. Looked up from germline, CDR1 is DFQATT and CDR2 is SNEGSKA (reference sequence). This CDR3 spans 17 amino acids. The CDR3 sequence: CSASFSGALAGAGEQYF. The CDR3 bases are TGCAGTGCTAGTTTTTCGGGGGCGTTAGCGGGAGCAGGCGAGCAGTACTTC.

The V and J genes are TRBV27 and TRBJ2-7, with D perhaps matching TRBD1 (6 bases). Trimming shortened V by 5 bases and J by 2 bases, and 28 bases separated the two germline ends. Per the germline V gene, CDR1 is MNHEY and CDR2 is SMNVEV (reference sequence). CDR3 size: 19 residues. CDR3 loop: CASSTVPGQVRGEAYEQYF. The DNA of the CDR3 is TGTGCCAGCAGTACCGTCCCGGGACAAGTTCGGGGTGAGGCCTACGAGCAGTACTTC.